A single T cell receptor beta chain is shown here with its context. This entry belongs to a study of blood T cell repertoires in COVID-19. Libraries were prepared by immunoSEQ multiplex PCR; TCRdb keeps only in-frame clonotypes and omits some of them. The sample has approximately 190,000 clones; approximately 90% are singletons. Germline V CDR1 and CDR2: SGHVS, FQNEAQ. The germline V and J ends were trimmed by 3 bases and 6 bases, with 20 bases remaining between them. The CDR3 runs 16 residues. Sequencing was performed on peripheral blood. The chain uses TRBV7-8 and TRBJ1-1; TRBD1 is a possible D gene (5 bases). The sequence derives from a man at least 80 years old with acute or convalescent COVID-19. This CDR3 is CASSLDVGPGRSEAFF. The CDR3 DNA sequence: TGTGCCAGCAGCTTGGACGTTGGGCCAGGGAGGTCTGAAGCTTTCTTT.